The 27 T cell receptor beta chains below all came from one sample that was sequenced in a study of blood T cell repertoires in COVID-19. TCRdb's copy holds only in-frame clones and misses some; the assay was immunoSEQ multiplex PCR. The data show more than 95,000 clones, roughly 90% seen once. The sequenced material came from peripheral blood. Receptors were obtained from a woman aged 55-70 years with acute or convalescent COVID-19.

This sequence joins TRBV30 and TRBJ1-5; 8 positions agree with TRBD1. CDR1 GTSNPN and CDR2 SVGIG come from the germline V gene (reference sequence). CDR3 length: 12 residues. Trimming cost V 6 bases and J 7 bases; bases outside gene matches: 5. This CDR3 is CACRTGNQPQHF. CDR3 DNA: TGTGCCTGCCGGACAGGGAACCAGCCCCAGCATTTT.

In nucleotides, the CDR3 is TGCAGTGCAAACAGGGGCCCTGAAGCTTTCTTT. Residues: CSANRGPEAFF. This chain connects TRBV20-1 to TRBJ1-1; 7 bases fit TRBD1. The CDR3 extends over 11 amino acids. Losses at the gene ends were 6 bases for V and 6 bases for J; bases not matched to a gene: 4. Per the germline V gene, CDR1 is DFQATT and CDR2 is SNEGSKA (reference sequence).

The CDR3 sequence: CASSPPGTSGSYNEQFF. As DNA, the CDR3 is TGTGCCAGCAGCCCCCCCGGGACTAGCGGCTCCTACAATGAGCAGTTCTTC. V gene TRBV7-9 combines with J gene TRBJ2-1; TRBD2 agrees at 11 bases. CDR1 is SEHNR and CDR2 is FQNEAQ in the germline V gene (reference sequence). CDR3 length equals 17 residues. Losses at the gene ends were 5 bases for V and 0 bases for J; bases not matched to a gene: 6.

The V call is TRBV5-4, the J call TRBJ1-1; D is uncertain. V lost 2 bases, J lost 0 bases, and 11 bases lay in between. The CDR3 spans 15 residues. CDR1 and CDR2 (germline): SGHNT, YYREEE (reference sequence). CDR3 sequence (DNA): TGTGCCAGCAGCTTCCTAAATGGGCTGAACACTGAAGCTTTCTTT. It is translated as CASSFLNGLNTEAFF.

This chain uses TRBV28 with TRBJ1-5, with D possibly being TRBD1 (6 bases). Per germline, CDR1 MDHEN and CDR2 SYDVKM. Trimming left V 2 bases short and J 1 base short, with 15 bases between. The CDR3 extends over 17 amino acids. The CDR3 coding sequence is TGTGCCAGCAGTTTACCGAGGGGGGGTAAGAGCAATCAGCCCCAGCATTTT. Protein product: CASSLPRGGKSNQPQHF.

This rearrangement joins TRBV30 to TRBJ1-2, with D hard to call. Trimming left V 1 base short and J 3 bases short, with 18 bases between. There are 16 residues in the CDR3. Germline CDR1 and CDR2: GTSNPN and SVGIG (reference sequence). The CDR3 protein is CAWSALSGEDYYGYTF. The CDR3 DNA reads TGTGCCTGGAGTGCCTTATCCGGTGAGGACTACTATGGCTACACCTTC.

This clone was observed a handful of times. The chain recombines TRBV19 with TRBJ1-6, with 10 nucleotides matching TRBD1. The CDR3 totals 16 residues. The germline V gene has CDR1 LNHDA and CDR2 SQIVND (reference sequence). J was trimmed by 5 bases and V by 6 bases; bases with no gene match: 7. The DNA for the CDR3 is TGTGCCAGTAGCTTCGACAGGGGGCTGGATAATTCACCCCTCCACTTT. Encoded protein: CASSFDRGLDNSPLHF.

This clone appeared a single time. V usage is TRBV19 and J usage is TRBJ1-1, with D maybe TRBD1 (5 bases). Germline CDR1 reads LNHDA; CDR2 reads SQIVND (reference sequence). Trimming removed 1 base from V and 3 bases from J, with 9 bases in between. The CDR3 contains 14 residues. The chain's CDR3 is CASSIVGQDTEAFF. In nucleotides, the CDR3 is TGTGCCAGTAGTATAGTGGGGCAGGACACTGAAGCTTTCTTT.

The chain joins TRBV6-1 to TRBJ2-1; 8 bases line up with TRBD2. CDR3 length: 14 amino acids. V trimming: 7 bases; J trimming: 2 bases; junction bases outside the gene matches: 4. Per germline, CDR1 MNHNS and CDR2 SASEGT. Written as DNA, the CDR3 is TGTGCCAGCAAAAGCGGGAGCCCCTACAATGAGCAGTTCTTC. It is translated as CASKSGSPYNEQFF.

The chain combines TRBV10-3 with TRBJ1-6; D gene uncertain. CDR1 and CDR2 from the germline V gene are ENHRY and SYGVKD. V lost 3 bases to trimming and J lost 10 bases, with 13 bases between them. This CDR3 is 14 amino acids long. The CDR3 here is CAISEARVASPLHF. CDR3 sequence (DNA): TGTGCCATCAGTGAAGCGAGGGTGGCCTCACCCCTCCACTTT.

This chain connects TRBV18 to TRBJ2-7; TRBD1 matches 9 bases. Germline values: CDR1 KGHSH, CDR2 LQKENI. The CDR3 is made up of 15 amino acids. The junction had 8 bases not matched to a gene; V was cut back by 2 bases and J by 6 bases. The CDR3 DNA reads TGTGCCAGCTCACCAACGACAGGGGGTGATTTCGAGCAGTACTTC. Residues: CASSPTTGGDFEQYF.

The chain uses TRBV5-6 and TRBJ2-1; 7 bases map to TRBD2. V shed 0 bases and J 4 bases; nucleotides not matched to a gene: 4. The CDR3 totals 15 residues. Per the germline V gene, CDR1 is SGHDT and CDR2 is YYEEEE. CDR3 region: CASSLGWREYNEQFF. CDR3 DNA sequence: TGTGCCAGCAGCTTGGGATGGCGGGAGTACAATGAGCAGTTCTTC.

The chain has TRBV28 and TRBJ1-5; 7 nucleotides agree with TRBD1. Looked up from germline, CDR1 is MDHEN and CDR2 is SYDVKM. V was pared by 5 bases and J by 2 bases, with 9 bases of the junction left unmatched. CDR3 length: 16 amino acids. CDR3 loop: CASSPTNRGGNQPQHF. CDR3 in DNA: TGTGCCAGCAGTCCAACTAACAGGGGCGGCAATCAGCCCCAGCATTTT. The whole variable domain, remainder taken from reference TRBV28 and TRBJ1-5, is DVKVTQSSRYLVKRTGEKVFLECVQDMDHENMFWYRQDPGLGLRLIYFSYDVKMKEKGDIPEGYSVSREKKERFSLILESASTNQTSMYLCASSPTNRGGNQPQHFGDGTRLSIL.

Worth noting for this clone: This specimen includes other DNA sequences encoding the same CDR3. The DNA for the CDR3 is TGTGCCAGCTCACCAAGGACAGGGGCGAACACTGAAGCTTTCTTT. It translates to CASSPRTGANTEAFF. This chain links TRBV18 with TRBJ1-1; 9 bases fit TRBD1. Looked up from germline, CDR1 is KGHSH and CDR2 is LQKENI. With 2 bases clipped from V and 1 base from J, the junction kept 2 bases outside the gene matches. CDR3 length equals 15 residues. The full variable domain, rest sourced from reference TRBV18 and TRBJ1-1, is NAGVMQNPRHLVRRRGQEARLRCSPMKGHSHVYWYRQLPEEGLKFMVYLQKENIIDESGMPKERFSAEFPKEGPSILRIQQVVRGDSAAYFCASSPRTGANTEAFFGQGTRLTVV.

Only one count was recorded for this clone. This chain connects TRBV3-1 (or the pseudogene TRBV3-2) to TRBJ2-1; tentative D call: TRBD1 (6 bases). The CDR3 covers 16 residues. The V end lost 0 bases, the J end lost 6 bases, and 15 bases lay between the germline ends. Germline V lookup: CDR1 LGHDT, CDR2 YNNKEL (reference sequence). CDR3: CASSQDPRGSGNEQFF. The CDR3 bases are TGTGCCAGCAGCCAAGATCCGAGGGGGTCAGGCAATGAGCAGTTCTTC.

The chain has TRBV30 and TRBJ2-3; a weak D match, TRBD2 (6 bases). Trimming pared 2 bases from V and 3 bases from J, leaving 15 bases between. Germline loops: CDR1 GTSNPN, CDR2 SVGIG (reference sequence). The CDR3 spans 15 residues. CDR3 residues: CAWSIPGVGTDTQYF. The CDR3, as DNA: TGTGCCTGGAGTATTCCGGGAGTGGGAACAGATACGCAGTATTTT.

This chain connects TRBV28 to TRBJ1-3, with a weak D call TRBD1 (6 bases). The CDR3 is made up of 14 amino acids. CDR1 and CDR2 (germline): MDHEN, SYDVKM. V was pared by 10 bases and J by 2 bases, with 15 bases between. CDR3 in DNA: TGTGCCACCGCAGTAGGGGGAACTGGAAACACCATATATTTT. Residues: CATAVGGTGNTIYF.

The CDR3 DNA follows: TGTGCCAGTACCCCCCGAGGGAGGGGGGGAGCTACTAATTCACCCCTCCACTTT. Translating gives CASTPRGRGGATNSPLHF. V gene TRBV19 combines with J gene TRBJ1-6; tentative D call: TRBD1 (6 bases). Trimming took off 7 bases at V and 6 bases at J, with 25 bases between the two ends. The CDR3 consists of 18 residues. Germline V gene lookup returns CDR1 LNHDA and CDR2 SQIVND (reference sequence).

The chain has TRBV2 and TRBJ2-7; 7 positions agree with TRBD2. This CDR3 has 14 residues. V was clipped by 6 bases and J by 6 bases; unmatched bases: 11. Germline V CDR1 and CDR2: SNHLY, FYNNEI. The CDR3 sequence: CASRRGGVDSEQYF. In nucleotides, the CDR3 is TGTGCCAGCAGGAGGGGAGGGGTGGATTCCGAGCAGTACTTC. The complete variable domain, with remaining parts taken from reference TRBV2 and TRBJ2-7, reads EPEVTQTPSHQVTQMGQEVILRCVPISNHLYFYWYRQILGQKVEFLVSFYNNEISEKSEIFDDQFSVERPDGSNFTLKIRSTKLEDSAMYFCASRRGGVDSEQYFGPGTRLTVT.

This chain joins TRBV5-1 and TRBJ2-5, with 7 bases lining up with TRBD2. The CDR3 covers 14 residues. Trimming removed 4 bases from V and 2 bases from J; junction bases left unmatched: 5. CDR1 is SGHRS and CDR2 is YFSETQ in the germline V gene. The CDR3 DNA is TGCGCCAGCAGCCCGACTAGCCCTCAAGAGACCCAGTACTTC. This sequence encodes CASSPTSPQETQYF.

This chain links TRBV7-2 with TRBJ2-1; TRBD2 agrees at 7 bases. The germline V gene has CDR1 SGHTA and CDR2 FQGNSA. The CDR3 sequence is 13 residues long. V trimming: 6 bases; J trimming: 5 bases; junction bases outside the gene matches: 4. CDR3 DNA sequence: TGTGCCAGCAGACGACTAGCTGACAATGAGCAGTTCTTC. Translation gives CASRRLADNEQFF.

The chain carries TRBV28 and TRBJ1-2; no reliable D call. V was pared by 5 bases and J by 4 bases, with 11 bases between. From germline, CDR1 is MDHEN and CDR2 SYDVKM. The CDR3 is 13 residues long. Written as DNA, the CDR3 is TGTGCCAGCAGTAAGACGGGTTCCTATGGCTACACCTTC. It specifies CASSKTGSYGYTF.

V is TRBV10-1 and J is TRBJ2-3, with TRBD2 matching over 9 bases. Trimming at V came to 2 bases and at J to 0 bases, leaving 3 bases not matched to a gene. CDR1 is WNHNN and CDR2 is SYGVQD in the germline V gene (reference sequence). CDR3 size: 16 residues. The chain's CDR3 is CASSEIAGASTDTQYF. The CDR3 DNA sequence: TGCGCCAGCAGTGAGATAGCGGGAGCTAGCACAGATACGCAGTATTTT.

The V gene is TRBV29-1, the J gene TRBJ2-5, with 7 bases fitting TRBD1. The CDR3 has 12 amino acids. From germline, CDR1 is SQVTM and CDR2 ANQGSEA. J was trimmed by 5 bases and V by 6 bases; bases with no gene match: 6. In nucleotides, the CDR3 is TGCAGCGTCAACAGGGGCCGGGAGACCCAGTACTTC. Its protein is CSVNRGRETQYF.

The chain links TRBV6-5 to TRBJ1-2, with D perhaps TRBD1 (5 bases). Germline V gene lookup returns CDR1 MNHEY and CDR2 SVGAGI. Trimming removed 7 bases at V and 4 bases at J, with 13 bases between. This CDR3 region has 13 residues. This CDR3 reads CASTLGALYGYTF. The CDR3 region has the DNA TGTGCCAGCACCCTAGGGGCCCTCTATGGCTACACCTTC.

This clone appeared a single time. The chain uses TRBV19 and TRBJ2-2; no definite D call. The V and J ends lost 6 bases and 6 bases respectively, with 8 bases between them. The CDR3 totals 12 residues. From germline, CDR1 is LNHDA and CDR2 SQIVND (reference sequence). CDR3 DNA: TGTGCCAGTAGCCTGCGTCCCGGGGAGCTGTTTTTT. Translation gives CASSLRPGELFF.

This clone showed up just a few times. J is TRBJ1-2 and V is TRBV28; a possible D gene is TRBD1 (5 bases). This CDR3 region has 14 residues. Deletions cut 7 bases from V and 2 bases from J, with 14 bases between. CDR1 and CDR2 from the germline V gene are MDHEN and SYDVKM. The CDR3 nucleotides read TGTGCCAGCACCCGGAGGGGCCCCAACTATGGCTACACCTTC. Amino acids: CASTRRGPNYGYTF.